This T cell receptor (beta chain) derives from a study of T cells in Graves' hyperthyroidism and ophthalmopathy. RNA transcripts gave rise to amplified TCR beta CDR3 regions. Carried out on the TCR CDR3, a first-round RT-PCR used the HTBI primer set. TCRdb re-called the multiplex PCR reads with MiXCR, one entry per CDR3 protein. The table lists around 600,000 distinct CDR3 sequences, approximately 14% of them singletons, with roughly 7.3% in the top ten. Graves' hyperthyroidism qualified as stable when ophthalmopathy did not progress within 18 months. Patients aged 18 to 65 had newly diagnosed hyperthyroidism lasting under 2 months. V gave up 5 bases and J gave up 4 bases, with 15 bases separating them. The CDR3 consists of 16 residues.

The chain couples TRBV12-3 or TRBV12-4 to TRBJ1-6; D not certain. This TCR came from a woman aged 25 to 39 with Graves' hyperthyroidism. Sequencing used blood. DNA for the CDR3: TGTGCCAGCAGTCCCGCATGGGTGGAGTATAATTCACCCCTCCACTTT. It is translated as CASSPAWVEYNSPLHF.